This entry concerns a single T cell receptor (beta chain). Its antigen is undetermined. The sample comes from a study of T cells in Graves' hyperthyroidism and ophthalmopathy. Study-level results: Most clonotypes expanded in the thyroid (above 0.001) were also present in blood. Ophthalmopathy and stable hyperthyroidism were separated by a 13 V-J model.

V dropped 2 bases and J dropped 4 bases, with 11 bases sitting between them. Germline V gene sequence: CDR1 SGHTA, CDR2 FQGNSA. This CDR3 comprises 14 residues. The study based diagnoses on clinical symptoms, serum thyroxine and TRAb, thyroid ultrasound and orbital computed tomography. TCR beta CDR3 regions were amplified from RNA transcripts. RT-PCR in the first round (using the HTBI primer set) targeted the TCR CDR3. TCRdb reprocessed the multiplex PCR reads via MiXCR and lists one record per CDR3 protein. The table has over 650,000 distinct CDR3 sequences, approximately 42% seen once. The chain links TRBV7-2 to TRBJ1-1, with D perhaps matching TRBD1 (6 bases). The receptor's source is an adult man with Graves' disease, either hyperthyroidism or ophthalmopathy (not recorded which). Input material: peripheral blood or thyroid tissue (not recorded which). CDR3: CASSLQGSGTEAFF. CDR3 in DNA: TGTGCCAGCAGCTTACAGGGGAGCGGCACTGAAGCTTTCTTT.